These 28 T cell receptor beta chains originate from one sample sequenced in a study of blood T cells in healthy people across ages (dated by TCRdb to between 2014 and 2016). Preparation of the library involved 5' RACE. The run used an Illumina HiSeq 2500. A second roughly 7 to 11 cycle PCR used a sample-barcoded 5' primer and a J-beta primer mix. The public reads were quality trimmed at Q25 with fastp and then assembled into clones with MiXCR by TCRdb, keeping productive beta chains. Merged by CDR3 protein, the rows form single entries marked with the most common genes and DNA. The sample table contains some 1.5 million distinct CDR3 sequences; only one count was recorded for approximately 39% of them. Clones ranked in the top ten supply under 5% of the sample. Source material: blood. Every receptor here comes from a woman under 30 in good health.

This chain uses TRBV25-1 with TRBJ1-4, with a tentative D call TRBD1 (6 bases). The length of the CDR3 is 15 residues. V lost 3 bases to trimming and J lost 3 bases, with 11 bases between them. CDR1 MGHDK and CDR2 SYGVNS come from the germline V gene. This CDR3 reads CASSDPGGPNEKLFF. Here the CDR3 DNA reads TGTGCCAGCAGTGACCCCGGGGGGCCTAATGAAAAACTGTTTTTT.

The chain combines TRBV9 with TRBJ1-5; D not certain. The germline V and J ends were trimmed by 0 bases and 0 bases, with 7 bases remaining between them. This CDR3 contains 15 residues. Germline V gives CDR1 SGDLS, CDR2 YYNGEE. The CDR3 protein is CASSVDIYSNQPQHF. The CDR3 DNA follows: TGTGCCAGCAGCGTAGATATATATAGCAATCAGCCCCAGCATTTT.

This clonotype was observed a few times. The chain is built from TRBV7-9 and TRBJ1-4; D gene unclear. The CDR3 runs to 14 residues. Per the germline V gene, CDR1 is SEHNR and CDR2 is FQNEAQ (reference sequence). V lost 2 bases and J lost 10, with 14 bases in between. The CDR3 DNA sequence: TGTGCCAGCAGCTTACGCCGCAATGAGGGAAAACTGTTTTTT. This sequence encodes CASSLRRNEGKLFF.

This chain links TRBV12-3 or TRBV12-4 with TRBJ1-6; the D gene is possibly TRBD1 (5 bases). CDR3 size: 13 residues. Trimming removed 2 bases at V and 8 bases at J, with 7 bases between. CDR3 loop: CASSLMGDSPLHF. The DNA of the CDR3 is TGTGCCAGCAGTTTAATGGGGGATTCACCCCTCCACTTT.

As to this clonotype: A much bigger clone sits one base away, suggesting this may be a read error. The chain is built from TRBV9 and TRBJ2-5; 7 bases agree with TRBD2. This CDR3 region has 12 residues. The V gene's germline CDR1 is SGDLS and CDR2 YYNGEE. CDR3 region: CVSGDVPGEQYF. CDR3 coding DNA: TGTGTCAGCGGGGACGTCCCGGGTGAGCAGTACTTC.

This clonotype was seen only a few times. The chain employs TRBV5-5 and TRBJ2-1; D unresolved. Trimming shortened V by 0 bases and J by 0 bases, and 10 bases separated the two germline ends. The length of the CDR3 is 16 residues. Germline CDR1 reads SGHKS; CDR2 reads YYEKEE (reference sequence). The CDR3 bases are TGTGCCAGCAGCTTGGTTTATCCGAGCTCCTACAATGAGCAGTTCTTC. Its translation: CASSLVYPSSYNEQFF.

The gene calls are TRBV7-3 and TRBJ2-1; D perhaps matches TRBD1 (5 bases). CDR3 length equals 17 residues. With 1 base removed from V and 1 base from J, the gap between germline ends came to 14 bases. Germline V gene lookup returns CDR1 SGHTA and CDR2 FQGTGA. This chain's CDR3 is CASSLNYGRASYNEQFF. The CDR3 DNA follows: TGTGCCAGCAGCTTAAATTACGGCAGGGCGTCCTACAATGAGCAGTTCTTC.

The CDR3 is CASSQRRGEQFF. The CDR3 DNA sequence: TGCGCCAGCAGCCAAAGAAGGGGTGAGCAGTTCTTC. V and J are TRBV4-1 and TRBJ2-1; D is perhaps TRBD1 (5 bases). This CDR3 has 12 residues. Trimming shortened V by 2 bases and J by 9 bases, and 8 bases separated the two germline ends. From germline, CDR1 is MGHRA and CDR2 YSYEKL.

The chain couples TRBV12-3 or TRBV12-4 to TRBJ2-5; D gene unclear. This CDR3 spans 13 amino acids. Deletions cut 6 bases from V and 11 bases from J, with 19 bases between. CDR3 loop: CASSAENSWEQYF. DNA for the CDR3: TGTGCCAGCAGCGCAGAGAATAGCTGGGAACAGTACTTC.

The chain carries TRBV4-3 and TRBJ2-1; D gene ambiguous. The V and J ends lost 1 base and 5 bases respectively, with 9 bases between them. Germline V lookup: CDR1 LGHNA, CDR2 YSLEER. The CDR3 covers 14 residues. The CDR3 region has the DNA TGCGCCAGCAGCCAAGGCGTATCCGACAATGAGCAGTTCTTC. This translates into CASSQGVSDNEQFF.

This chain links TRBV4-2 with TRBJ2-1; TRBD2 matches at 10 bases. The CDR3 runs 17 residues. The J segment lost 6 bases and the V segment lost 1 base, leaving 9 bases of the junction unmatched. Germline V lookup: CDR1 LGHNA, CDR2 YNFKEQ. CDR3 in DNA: TGTGCCAGCAGCCAAGCTCTAAGGAGCGGGGGGGCCAATGAGCAGTTCTTC. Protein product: CASSQALRSGGANEQFF.

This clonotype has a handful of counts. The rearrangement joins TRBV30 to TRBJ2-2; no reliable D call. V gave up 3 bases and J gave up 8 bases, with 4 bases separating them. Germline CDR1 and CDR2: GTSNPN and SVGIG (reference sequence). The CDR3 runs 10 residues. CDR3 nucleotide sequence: TGTGCCTGGAGCGTTGGGGAGCTGTTTTTT. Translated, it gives CAWSVGELFF.

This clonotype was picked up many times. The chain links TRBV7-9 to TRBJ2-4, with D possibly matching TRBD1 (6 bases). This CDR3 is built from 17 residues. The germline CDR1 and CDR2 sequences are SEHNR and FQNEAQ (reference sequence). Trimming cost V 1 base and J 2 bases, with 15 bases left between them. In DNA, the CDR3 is TGTGCCAGCAGCTTAGTACGGTCCACAGGGTCCAAAAACATTCAGTACTTC. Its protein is CASSLVRSTGSKNIQYF.

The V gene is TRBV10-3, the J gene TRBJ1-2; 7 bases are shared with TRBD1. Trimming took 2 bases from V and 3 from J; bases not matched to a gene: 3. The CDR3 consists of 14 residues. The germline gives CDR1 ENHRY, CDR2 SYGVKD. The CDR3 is CAISEAQGDYGYTF. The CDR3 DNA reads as TGTGCCATCAGTGAGGCCCAGGGGGACTATGGCTACACCTTC.

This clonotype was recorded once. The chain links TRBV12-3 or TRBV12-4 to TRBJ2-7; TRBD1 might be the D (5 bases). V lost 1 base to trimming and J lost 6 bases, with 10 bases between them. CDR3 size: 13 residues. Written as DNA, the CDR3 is TGTGCCAGCAGTTTAGAGGGGCCGGGCGAGCAGTACTTC. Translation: CASSLEGPGEQYF.

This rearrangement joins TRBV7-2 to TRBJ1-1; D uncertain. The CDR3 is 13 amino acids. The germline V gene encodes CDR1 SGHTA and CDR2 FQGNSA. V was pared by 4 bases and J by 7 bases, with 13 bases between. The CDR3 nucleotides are TGTGCCAGCAGCTCTTATGGGAGCTTTGAAGCTTTCTTT. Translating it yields CASSSYGSFEAFF.

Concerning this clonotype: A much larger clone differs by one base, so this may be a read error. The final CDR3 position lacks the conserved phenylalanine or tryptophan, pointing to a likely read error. For the CDR3, the DNA is TGCAGTGCTAGTGCAGGGGGTATGGACTACGAGCAGTACTTA. Encoded protein: CSASAGGMDYEQYL. The rearrangement links TRBV20-1 to TRBJ2-1, with 7 bases aligning to TRBD1. The last part of the DNA fits TRBJ2-7 better; the J call may be wrong. From germline, CDR1 is DFQATT and CDR2 SNEGSKA (reference sequence). The length of the CDR3 is 14 residues.

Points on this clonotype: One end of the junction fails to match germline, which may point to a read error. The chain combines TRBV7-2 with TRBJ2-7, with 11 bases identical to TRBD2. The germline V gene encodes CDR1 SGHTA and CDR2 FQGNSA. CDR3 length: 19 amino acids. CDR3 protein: CACSLVVSSGGISSYEQYF. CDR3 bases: TGTGCCTGCAGCTTAGTGGTATCTAGCGGGGGGATAAGCTCCTACGAGCAGTACTTC.

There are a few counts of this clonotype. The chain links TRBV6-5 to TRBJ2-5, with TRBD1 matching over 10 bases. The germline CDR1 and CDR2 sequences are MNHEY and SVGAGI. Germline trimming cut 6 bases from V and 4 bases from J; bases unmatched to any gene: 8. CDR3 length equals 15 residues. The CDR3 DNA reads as TGTGCCAGCAGCCCTGACAGGGGGCGAGCAGAGACCCAGTACTTC. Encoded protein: CASSPDRGRAETQYF.

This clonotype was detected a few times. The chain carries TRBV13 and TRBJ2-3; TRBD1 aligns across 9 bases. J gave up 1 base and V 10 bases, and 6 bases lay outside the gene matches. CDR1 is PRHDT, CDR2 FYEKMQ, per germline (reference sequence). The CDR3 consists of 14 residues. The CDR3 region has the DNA TGTGCCATAAGGGACAGGGACGGCACAGATACGCAGTATTTT. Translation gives CAIRDRDGTDTQYF.

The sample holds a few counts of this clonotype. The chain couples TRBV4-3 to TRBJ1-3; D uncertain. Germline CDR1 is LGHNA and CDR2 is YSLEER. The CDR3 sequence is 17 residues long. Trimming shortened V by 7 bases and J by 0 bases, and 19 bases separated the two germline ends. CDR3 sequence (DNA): TGCGCCAGCACCCCTGGACCGCACTCAAGCTCTGGAAACACCATATATTTT. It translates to CASTPGPHSSSGNTIYF.

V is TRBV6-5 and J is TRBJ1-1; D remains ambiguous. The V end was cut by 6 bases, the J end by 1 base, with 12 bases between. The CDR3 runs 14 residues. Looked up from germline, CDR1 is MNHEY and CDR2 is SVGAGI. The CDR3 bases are TGTGCCAGCAGGGGGTTCCGAAAGAACACTGAAGCTTTCTTT. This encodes CASRGFRKNTEAFF.

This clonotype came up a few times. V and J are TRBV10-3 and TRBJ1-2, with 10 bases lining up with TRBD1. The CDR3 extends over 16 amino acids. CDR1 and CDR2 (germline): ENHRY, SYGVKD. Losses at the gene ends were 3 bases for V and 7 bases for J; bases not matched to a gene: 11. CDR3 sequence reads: CAISESGQGRGGGYTF. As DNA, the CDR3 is TGTGCCATCAGTGAATCGGGACAGGGGAGAGGTGGTGGCTACACCTTC.

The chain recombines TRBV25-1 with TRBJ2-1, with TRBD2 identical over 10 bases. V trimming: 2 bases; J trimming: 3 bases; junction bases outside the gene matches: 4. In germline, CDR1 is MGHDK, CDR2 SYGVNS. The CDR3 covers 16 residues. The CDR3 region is CASSETTSGRYNEQFF. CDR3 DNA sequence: TGTGCCAGCAGTGAAACGACTAGCGGGCGCTACAATGAGCAGTTCTTC.

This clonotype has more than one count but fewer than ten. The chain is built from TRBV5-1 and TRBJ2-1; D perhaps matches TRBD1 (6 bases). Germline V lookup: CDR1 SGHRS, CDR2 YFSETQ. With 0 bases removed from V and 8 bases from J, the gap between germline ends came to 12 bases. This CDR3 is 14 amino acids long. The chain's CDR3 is CASSLENREYEQFF. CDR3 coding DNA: TGCGCCAGCAGCTTGGAAAACAGGGAGTATGAGCAGTTCTTC.

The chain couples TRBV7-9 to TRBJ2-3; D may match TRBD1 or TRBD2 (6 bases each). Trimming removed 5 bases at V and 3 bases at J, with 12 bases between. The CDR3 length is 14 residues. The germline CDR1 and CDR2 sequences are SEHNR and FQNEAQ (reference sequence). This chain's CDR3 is CASSPEGGTDTQYF. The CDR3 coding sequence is TGTGCCAGCAGCCCCGAGGGGGGAACAGATACGCAGTATTTT. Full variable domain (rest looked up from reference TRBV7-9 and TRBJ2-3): DTGVSQNPRHKITKRGQNVTFRCDPISEHNRLYWYRQTLGQGPEFLTYFQNEAQLEKSRLLSDRFSAERPKGSFSTLEIQRTEQGDSAMYLCASSPEGGTDTQYFGPGTRLTVL.

Here the CDR3 reads CASSETGGRTNEKLFF. CDR3 DNA sequence: TGTGCCAGCAGCGAGACAGGGGGGCGAACTAATGAAAAACTGTTTTTT. The V call is TRBV9, the J call TRBJ1-4; 9 bases agree with TRBD1. This CDR3 spans 16 amino acids. The J segment lost 1 base and the V segment lost 3 bases, leaving 4 bases of the junction unmatched. Germline V lookup: CDR1 SGDLS, CDR2 YYNGEE.

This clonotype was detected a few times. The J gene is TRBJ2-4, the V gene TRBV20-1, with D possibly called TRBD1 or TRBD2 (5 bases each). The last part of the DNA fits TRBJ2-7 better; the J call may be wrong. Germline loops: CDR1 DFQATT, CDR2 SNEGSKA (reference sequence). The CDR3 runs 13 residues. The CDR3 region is CSARDPLGVEQYF. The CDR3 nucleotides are TGCAGTGCTAGAGACCCACTAGGGGTCGAGCAGTACTTC.